The rows below give T cell receptor beta chains drawn from one sample of a study of cytomegalovirus exposure and HLA in healthy donors. TCRdb's copy holds only in-frame clones and misses some; the assay was immunoSEQ multiplex PCR. The data show approximately 150,000 clones, roughly 80% seen once. The sample taken for sequencing was PBMCs. These receptors were collected from a woman between 45 and 60 years old in good health and CMV-seronegative. Both conserved end residues are part of each CDR3. The D gene is left open where the match is weak. A clone size is listed for some rows: how often the clone was seen (once, few, many), or a class if it is expanded.

TRBV20-1,TRBJ2-1,-,TRBD2,TGCAGTGCTAGCCCCAGCGGGGGCTGGTTCTTC,CSASPSGGWFF
TRBV5-5,TRBJ1-4,-,-,TGTGCCAGCAGCTCGAGGTCCCCAACTAATGAAAAACTGTTTTTT,CASSSRSPTNEKLFF
TRBV27,TRBJ1-3,-,-,TGTGCCAGGCCTCAGGAAAGCTCTGGAAACACCATATATTTT,CARPQESSGNTIYF
TRBV7-8,TRBJ1-4,once,-,TGTGCCAGCATCCCAGGGTGGGCGAAGAAAGAAAAACTGTTTTTT,CASIPGWAKKEKLFF
TRBV5-1,TRBJ2-7,-,-,TGCGCCAGCAGCCCGAGTTTGGACGAGCAGTACTTC,CASSPSLDEQYF
TRBV27,TRBJ2-6,-,-,TGTGCCAGCAGTTTAGCGCGGGCCCGACCCTCTGGGGCCAACGTCCTGACTTTC,CASSLARARPSGANVLTF
TRBV25-1,TRBJ2-1,few,-,TGTGCCAGCAGTGAGCCGGGAGTGGCGCAGCAGTTCTTC,CASSEPGVAQQFF
TRBV5-1,TRBJ2-3,-,TRBD2,TGCGCCAGCGGCCCCGCGGGGGGGGGCACAGATACGCAGTATTTT,CASGPAGGGTDTQYF
TRBV9,TRBJ1-2,-,-,TGTGCCAGCAGCGTAGCCCTCCAGGGAGGCGGCTACACCTTC,CASSVALQGGGYTF
TRBV27,TRBJ1-5,-,TRBD1,TGTGCCAGCAGGACAGGGAGGTATAATCAGCCCCAGCATTTT,CASRTGRYNQPQHF
TRBV28,TRBJ2-7,-,TRBD1,TGTGCCAGCAGCCTAGCCGGGACAGTATCTTACGAGCAGTACTTC,CASSLAGTVSYEQYF
TRBV18,TRBJ1-4,few,TRBD1,TGTGCCAGCTCACCACCCCTAATGTGGGACAGACATGAAAAACTGTTTTTT,CASSPPLMWDRHEKLFF
TRBV2,TRBJ2-3,-,TRBD1,TGTGCCAGCAGCCAGCCCGGGACAGGTTGGGGGATCAGCACAGATACGCAGTATTTT,CASSQPGTGWGISTDTQYF
TRBV7-9,TRBJ2-6,few,-,-,CASSFLWGQGLSGANVLTF
TRBV28,TRBJ2-1,-,-,TGTGCCAGCAGTTCTGATGAGCAGTTCTTC,CASSSDEQFF
TRBV7-3,TRBJ2-3,-,TRBD2,TGTGCCAGCAGCTCAGGGCGGGGGGAGTATACGGATACGCAGTATTTT,CASSSGRGEYTDTQYF
TRBV29-1,TRBJ1-1,few,-,TGCAGCCCCCCGGAGGGCATGAACACTGAAGCTTTCTTT,CSPPEGMNTEAFF
TRBV15,TRBJ1-1,-,TRBD1,TGTGCCATTTCGGACAGGGCGGTCACTGAAGCTTTCTTT,CAISDRAVTEAFF
TRBV28,TRBJ1-1,-,TRBD1,TGTGCCAGCAGTCTGGACAGGGACAAAGCTTTCTTT,CASSLDRDKAFF
TRBV5-1,TRBJ2-1,-,-,TGCGCCAGCAGGGGCGGGACAGCAGAATACAATGAGCAGTTCTTC,CASRGGTAEYNEQFF
TRBV25-1,TRBJ1-2,-,-,TGTGCCAGCAGCCACACAGGGTACGGCTATGGCTACACCTTC,CASSHTGYGYGYTF
TRBV7-9,TRBJ2-7,-,-,TGTGCCAGCAGCTTAATTCACAGCCTCTACGAGCAGTACTTC,CASSLIHSLYEQYF
TRBV29-1,TRBJ2-5,-,TRBD2,TGCAGCGTCCCAGGAGCGGGGGCGGTTAAAGAGACCCAGTACTTC,CSVPGAGAVKETQYF
TRBV5-4,TRBJ2-2,-,-,TGTGCCAGCAGCCCGCAGATAACCGGGGAGCTGTTTTTT,CASSPQITGELFF
TRBV18,TRBJ2-1,-,-,TGTGCCAGCTCACCCTCCCTATACAATGAGCAGTTCTTC,CASSPSLYNEQFF
TRBV9,TRBJ2-7,-,TRBD2,TGTGCCAGCAGCGCGGGACTAGCCTACGAGCAGTACTTC,CASSAGLAYEQYF
TRBV28,TRBJ2-1,once,-,TGTGCCAGCAGGCTAGCTGTTGACAATGAGCAGTTCTTC,CASRLAVDNEQFF
TRBV7-6,TRBJ2-7,-,TRBD2,TGTGCCAGCGGGCTAGCGGAGCACTCCTACGAGCAGTACTTC,CASGLAEHSYEQYF
TRBV19,TRBJ2-1,-,-,TGTGCCAGTAGCCCCAGACTAGGAGAGGGGAATGAGCAGTTCTTC,CASSPRLGEGNEQFF
TRBV15,TRBJ1-2,-,-,TGTGCCACCAGGGACCTAGGGGGGGCTAACTATGGCTACACCTTC,CATRDLGGANYGYTF
TRBV18,TRBJ2-6,-,-,TGTGCCAGCTCACCGTACAGGTTCTCTGGGGCCAACGTCCTGACTTTC,CASSPYRFSGANVLTF
TRBV25-1,TRBJ2-2,-,-,TGTGCCAGCAGGTCAGGGGAGCTGTTTTTT,CASRSGELFF
TRBV7-2,TRBJ2-7,once,TRBD2,TGTGCCAGCAGTGACATAGCGGGGGGCTACGAGCAGTACTTC,CASSDIAGGYEQYF
TRBV28,TRBJ2-3,-,-,TGTGCCAGCAGTCTCCCAGACACAGATACGCAGTATTTT,CASSLPDTDTQYF
TRBV7-2,TRBJ2-7,-,-,TGTGCCAGCAGCTTAAACGGCCTACTCAGGGAGCAGTACTTC,CASSLNGLLREQYF
TRBV19,TRBJ2-2,-,TRBD2,TGTGCCAGTAGGGGGAGGGTTAACACCGGGGAGCTGTTTTTT,CASRGRVNTGELFF
TRBV29-1,TRBJ2-3,few,TRBD2,TGCAGCGTGGCCGGGACTAGCGGGGGAGGTACGCAGTATTTT,CSVAGTSGGGTQYF
TRBV7-6,TRBJ1-4,-,-,TGTGCCAGCAGCGCCCTAAGGGGGGGAGTAATTGCAACTAATGAAAAACTGTTTTTT,CASSALRGGVIATNEKLFF
TRBV7-2,TRBJ1-1,-,-,TGTGCCAGCTGGGGGGCGGGGGCTCTGAACACTGAAGCTTTCTTT,CASWGAGALNTEAFF
TRBV6-1,TRBJ1-2,-,TRBD1,TGTGCCAGCAGTGGAACCGGGACAGGAGAATTAGGGTATGGCTACACCTTC,CASSGTGTGELGYGYTF
TRBV5-4,TRBJ2-1,few,TRBD1,TGTGCCAGCAGCCTTCTCGAGGGGACAGGATTAAATGAGCAGTTCTTC,CASSLLEGTGLNEQFF
TRBV7-2,TRBJ2-7,-,TRBD2,TGTGCCAGCAGCCGATTTGGCGGGGGGGGCGGGTACGAGCAGTACTTC,CASSRFGGGGGYEQYF
TRBV4-3,TRBJ2-1,-,TRBD2,TGCGCCAGCAGCCAAGATCGCTGGGCGGGGGTCTACAATGAGCAGTTCTTC,CASSQDRWAGVYNEQFF